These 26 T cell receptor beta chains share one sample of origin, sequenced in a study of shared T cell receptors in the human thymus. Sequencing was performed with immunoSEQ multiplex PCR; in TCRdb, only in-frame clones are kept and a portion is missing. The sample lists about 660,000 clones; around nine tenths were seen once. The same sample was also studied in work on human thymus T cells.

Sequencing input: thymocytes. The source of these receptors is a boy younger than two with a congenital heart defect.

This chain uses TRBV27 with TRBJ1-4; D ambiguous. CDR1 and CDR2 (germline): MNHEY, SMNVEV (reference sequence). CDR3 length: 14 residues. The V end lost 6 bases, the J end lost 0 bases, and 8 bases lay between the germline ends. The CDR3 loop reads CASRTIATNEKLFF. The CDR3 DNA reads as TGTGCCAGCAGAACAATTGCAACTAATGAAAAACTGTTTTTT.

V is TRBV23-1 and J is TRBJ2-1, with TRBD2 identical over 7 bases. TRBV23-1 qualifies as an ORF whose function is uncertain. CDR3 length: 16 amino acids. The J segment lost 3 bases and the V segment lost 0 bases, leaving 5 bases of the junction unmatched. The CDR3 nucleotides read TGCGCCAGCAGTCAATCCGGACTAGGGGACTACAATGAGCAGTTCTTC. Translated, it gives CASSQSGLGDYNEQFF.

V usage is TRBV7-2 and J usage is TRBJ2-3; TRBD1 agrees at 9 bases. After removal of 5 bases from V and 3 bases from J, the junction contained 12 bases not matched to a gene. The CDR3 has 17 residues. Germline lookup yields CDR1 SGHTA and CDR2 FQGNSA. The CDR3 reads CASSPGQGREGTDTQYF. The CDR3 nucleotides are TGTGCCAGCAGCCCGGGACAGGGAAGGGAGGGTACAGATACGCAGTATTTT.

The CDR3 sequence is CASSQDTDRQFHEQYF. The DNA of the CDR3 is TGCGCCAGCAGCCAAGATACCGACAGGCAATTCCACGAGCAGTACTTC. The J gene is TRBJ2-7, the V gene TRBV4-3, with a tentative D call TRBD1 (6 bases). Germline V gene lookup returns CDR1 LGHNA and CDR2 YSLEER. CDR3 length equals 16 residues. The V end was cut by 0 bases, the J end by 5 bases, with 17 bases between.

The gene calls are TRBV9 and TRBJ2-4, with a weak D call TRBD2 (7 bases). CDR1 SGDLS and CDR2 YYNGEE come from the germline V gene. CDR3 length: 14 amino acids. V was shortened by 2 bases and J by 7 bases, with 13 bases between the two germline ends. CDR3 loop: CASSVRGAGNIQYF. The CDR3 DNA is TGTGCCAGCAGCGTCCGGGGGGCGGGTAACATTCAGTACTTC.

The CDR3 DNA reads TGTGCCAGCAGGCCAGAAGACAGGACTAGGAACACCGGGGAGCTGTTTTTT. Translation: CASRPEDRTRNTGELFF. The rearrangement uses TRBV27 and TRBJ2-2, with TRBD2 as a possible D gene (7 bases). Trimming removed 6 bases at V and 1 base at J, with 18 bases between. The CDR3 sequence is 17 residues long. Germline V CDR1 and CDR2: MNHEY, SMNVEV (reference sequence).

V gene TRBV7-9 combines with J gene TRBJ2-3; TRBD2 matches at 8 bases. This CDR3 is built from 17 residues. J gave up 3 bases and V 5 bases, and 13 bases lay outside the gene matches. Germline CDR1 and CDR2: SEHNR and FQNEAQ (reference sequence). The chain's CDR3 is CASSRSGDQRGTDTQYF. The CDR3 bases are TGTGCCAGCAGCCGCAGCGGCGACCAGCGGGGGACAGATACGCAGTATTTT.

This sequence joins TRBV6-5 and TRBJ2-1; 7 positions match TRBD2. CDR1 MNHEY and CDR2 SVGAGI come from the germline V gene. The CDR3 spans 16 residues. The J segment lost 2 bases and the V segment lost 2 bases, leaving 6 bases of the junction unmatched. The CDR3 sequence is CASSYPGSGAYNEQFF. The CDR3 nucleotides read TGTGCCAGCAGTTACCCGGGAAGCGGGGCCTACAATGAGCAGTTCTTC.

The CDR3 loop is CATPQGLAGRQYF. CDR3 in DNA: TGTGCCACCCCTCAGGGGCTAGCGGGACGGCAGTATTTT. The chain recombines TRBV6-4 with TRBJ2-3, with TRBD2 matching 9 bases. Germline assignment: CDR1 MRHNA and CDR2 SNTAGT. This CDR3 is 13 amino acids long. With V trimmed by 10 bases and J by 11 bases, 13 bases remained unmatched.

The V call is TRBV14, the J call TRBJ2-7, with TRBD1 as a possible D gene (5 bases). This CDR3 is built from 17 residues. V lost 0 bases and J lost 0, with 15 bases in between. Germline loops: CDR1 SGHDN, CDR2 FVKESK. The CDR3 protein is CASSQEDLRDSSYEQYF. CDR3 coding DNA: TGTGCCAGCAGCCAAGAGGACCTCAGGGATAGCTCCTACGAGCAGTACTTC.

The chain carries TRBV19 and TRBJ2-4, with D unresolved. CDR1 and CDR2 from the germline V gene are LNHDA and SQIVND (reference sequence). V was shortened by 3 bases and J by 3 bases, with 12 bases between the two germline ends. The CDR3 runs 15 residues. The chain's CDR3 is CASSIKACSKNIQYF. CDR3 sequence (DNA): TGTGCCAGTAGTATTAAAGCGTGCAGCAAAAACATTCAGTACTTC.

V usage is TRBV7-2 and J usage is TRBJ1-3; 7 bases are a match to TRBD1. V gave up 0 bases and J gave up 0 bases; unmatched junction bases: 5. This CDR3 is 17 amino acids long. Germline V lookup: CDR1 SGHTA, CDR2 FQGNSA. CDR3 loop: CASSLAGQTSSGNTIYF. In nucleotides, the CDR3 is TGTGCCAGCAGCTTAGCGGGACAGACCAGCTCTGGAAACACCATATATTTT.

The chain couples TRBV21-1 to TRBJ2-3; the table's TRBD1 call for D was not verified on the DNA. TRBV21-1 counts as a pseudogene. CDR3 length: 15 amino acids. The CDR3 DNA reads TGTGCCAGCAGCTCGGACACTAAGGGCACAGATACGCAGTATTTT. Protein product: CASSSDTKGTDTQYF.

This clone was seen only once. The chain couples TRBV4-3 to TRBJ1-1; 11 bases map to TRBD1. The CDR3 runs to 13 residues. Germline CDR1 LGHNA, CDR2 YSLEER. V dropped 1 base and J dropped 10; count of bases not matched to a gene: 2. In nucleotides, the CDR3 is TGCGCCAGCAGCCAAGCGGGGACAGGGGGAGCTTTCTTT. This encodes CASSQAGTGGAFF.

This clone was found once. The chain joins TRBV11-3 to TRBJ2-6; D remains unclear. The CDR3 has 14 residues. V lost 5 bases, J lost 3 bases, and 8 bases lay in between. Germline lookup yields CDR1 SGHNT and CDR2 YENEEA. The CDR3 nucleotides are TGTGCCAGCAGCCCTCCGGTTGGGGCCAACGTCCTGACTTTC. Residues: CASSPPVGANVLTF.

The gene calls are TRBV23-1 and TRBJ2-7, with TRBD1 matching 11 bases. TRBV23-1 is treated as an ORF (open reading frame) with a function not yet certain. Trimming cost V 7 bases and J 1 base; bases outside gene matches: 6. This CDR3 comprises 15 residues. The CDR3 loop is CASTFRDRGSYEQYF. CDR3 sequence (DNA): TGCGCCAGCACTTTCCGGGACAGGGGGTCCTACGAGCAGTACTTC.

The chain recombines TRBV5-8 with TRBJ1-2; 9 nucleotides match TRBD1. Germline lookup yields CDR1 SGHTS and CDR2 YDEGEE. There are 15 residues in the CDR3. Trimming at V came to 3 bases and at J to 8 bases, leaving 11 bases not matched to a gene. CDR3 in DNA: TGTGCCAGCAGCTCGCCTCGACAGGGGGACCGCGGCTACACCTTC. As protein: CASSSPRQGDRGYTF.

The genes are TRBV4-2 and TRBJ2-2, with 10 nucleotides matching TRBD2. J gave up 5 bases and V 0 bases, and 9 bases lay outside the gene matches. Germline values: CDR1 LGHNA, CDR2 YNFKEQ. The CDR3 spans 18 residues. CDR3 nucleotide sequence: TGTGCCAGCAGCCAAGACGCTAGCGGGAGAGGGCGGACCGGGGAGCTGTTTTTT. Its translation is CASSQDASGRGRTGELFF.

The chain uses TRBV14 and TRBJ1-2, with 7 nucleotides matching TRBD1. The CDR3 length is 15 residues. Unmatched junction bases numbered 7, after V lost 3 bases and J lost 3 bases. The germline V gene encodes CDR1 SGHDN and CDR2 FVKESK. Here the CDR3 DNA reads TGTGCCAGCAGCCATCCCGGCCAGGGGGACTATGGCTACACCTTC. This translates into CASSHPGQGDYGYTF.

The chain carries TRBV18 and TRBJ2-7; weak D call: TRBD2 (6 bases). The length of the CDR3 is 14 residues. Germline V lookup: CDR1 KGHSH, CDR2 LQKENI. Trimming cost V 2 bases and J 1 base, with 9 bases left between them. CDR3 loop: CASSPKEGSYEQYF. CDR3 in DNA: TGTGCCAGCTCACCAAAGGAGGGATCCTACGAGCAGTACTTC.

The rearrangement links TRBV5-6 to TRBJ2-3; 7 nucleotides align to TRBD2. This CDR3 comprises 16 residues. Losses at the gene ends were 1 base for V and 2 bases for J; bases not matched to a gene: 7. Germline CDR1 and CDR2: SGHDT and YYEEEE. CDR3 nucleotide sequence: TGTGCCAGCAGCTTGCACCAGCGGGACCCCACAGATACGCAGTATTTT. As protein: CASSLHQRDPTDTQYF.

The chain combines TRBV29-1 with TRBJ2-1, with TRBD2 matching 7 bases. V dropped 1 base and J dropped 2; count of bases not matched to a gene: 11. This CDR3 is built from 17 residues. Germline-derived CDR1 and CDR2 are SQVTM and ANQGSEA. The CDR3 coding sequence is TGCAGCGTTGAAGGCCAACTAGCGAAAGTAACCTACAATGAGCAGTTCTTC. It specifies CSVEGQLAKVTYNEQFF.

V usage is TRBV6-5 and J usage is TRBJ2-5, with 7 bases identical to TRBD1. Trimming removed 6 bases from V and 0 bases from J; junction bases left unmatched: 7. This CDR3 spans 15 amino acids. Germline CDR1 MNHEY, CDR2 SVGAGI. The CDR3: CASRNDDRDQETQYF. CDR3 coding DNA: TGTGCCAGCAGAAACGACGACAGGGACCAAGAGACCCAGTACTTC.

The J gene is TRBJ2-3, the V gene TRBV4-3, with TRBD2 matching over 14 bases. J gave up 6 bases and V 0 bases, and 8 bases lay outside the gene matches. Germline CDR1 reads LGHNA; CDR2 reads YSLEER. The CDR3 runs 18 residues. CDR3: CASSQDGGLAGVGDTQYF. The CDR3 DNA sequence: TGCGCCAGCAGCCAAGATGGGGGACTAGCGGGAGTTGGGGATACGCAGTATTTT.

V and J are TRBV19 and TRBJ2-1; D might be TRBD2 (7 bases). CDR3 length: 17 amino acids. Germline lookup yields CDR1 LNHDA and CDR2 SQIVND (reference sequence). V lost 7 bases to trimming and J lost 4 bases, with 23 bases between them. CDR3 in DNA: TGTGCCAGTACCAGAGGGGGTATCGAGCGGGATTACAATGAGCAGTTCTTC. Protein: CASTRGGIERDYNEQFF.

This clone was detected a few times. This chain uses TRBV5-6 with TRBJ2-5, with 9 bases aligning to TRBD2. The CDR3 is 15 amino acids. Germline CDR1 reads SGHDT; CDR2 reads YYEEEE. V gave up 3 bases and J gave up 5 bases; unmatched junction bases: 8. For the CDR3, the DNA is TGTGCCAGCAGCTCCTCTAGCGGGGAGTGGGAGACCCAGTACTTC. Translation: CASSSSSGEWETQYF. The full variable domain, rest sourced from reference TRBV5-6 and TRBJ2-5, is DAGVTQSPTHLIKTRGQQVTLRCSPKSGHDTVSWYQQALGQGPQFIFQYYEEEERQRGNFPDRFSGHQFPNYSSELNVNALLLGDSALYLCASSSSSGEWETQYFGPGTRLLVL.